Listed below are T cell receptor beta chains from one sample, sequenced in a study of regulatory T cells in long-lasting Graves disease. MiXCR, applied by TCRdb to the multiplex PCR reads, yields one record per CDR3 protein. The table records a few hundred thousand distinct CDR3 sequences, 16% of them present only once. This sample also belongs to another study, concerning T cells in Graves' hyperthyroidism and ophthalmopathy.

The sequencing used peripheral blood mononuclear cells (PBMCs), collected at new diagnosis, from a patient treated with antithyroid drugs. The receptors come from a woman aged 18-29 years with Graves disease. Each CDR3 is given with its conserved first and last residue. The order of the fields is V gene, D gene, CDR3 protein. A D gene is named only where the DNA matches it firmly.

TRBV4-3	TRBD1	CASSPGTGIWGYTF
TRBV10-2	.	CASSEQATNEKLFF
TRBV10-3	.	CATSTDSNQPQHF
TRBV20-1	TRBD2	CSARDRRLAGEKNTGELFF
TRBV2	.	CASSEGRDSYNEQFF
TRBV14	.	CASSQVTEQFF
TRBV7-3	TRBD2	CASSLRARLAGEADTQYF
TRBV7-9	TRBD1	CASSVSGTGDYEQYF
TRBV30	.	CAWSGYSGGYNEQFF
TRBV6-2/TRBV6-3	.	CASSEAKGGTQYF
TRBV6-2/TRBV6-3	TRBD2	CASSYSAGGTTVGQFF
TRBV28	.	CASSSLRALGNTIYF
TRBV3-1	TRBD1	CASSYRQGNTIYF
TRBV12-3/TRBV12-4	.	CASSLDNREGTEAFF
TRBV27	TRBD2	CASRRGGETQYF
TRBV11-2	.	CASSFVASNTGELFF
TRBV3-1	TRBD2	CASSQEPAGGYNEQFF
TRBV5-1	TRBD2	CASSLELADTGELFF
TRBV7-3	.	CASSLGGKDYEQYF
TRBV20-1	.	CSARIADPNTGELFF
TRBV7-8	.	CASSLIVGMVKSEQFF
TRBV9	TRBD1	CASSPQGASQTQYF
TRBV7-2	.	CASSVVATNEKLFF
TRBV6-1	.	CASLPAGTTTGELFF